The 26 T cell receptor beta chains below all came from one sample that was sequenced in a study of OX40 agonist ivuxolimab in advanced cancers. Assay used: immunoSEQ multiplex PCR; TCRdb lists only in-frame clones, some missing. The sample has 55,000 to 80,000 clones; about 90% are singletons. Specimen: CD4+ or CD8+ T cells sorted from blood, collected in a trial of the OX40 agonist ivuxolimab. These receptors originate from an adult with an advanced solid tumor such as melanoma, head and neck, liver or kidney cancer.

This chain joins TRBV5-1 and TRBJ1-1; the match to TRBD1 covers 10 bases. V lost 0 bases to trimming and J lost 5 bases; unmatched junction nucleotides: 7. In germline, CDR1 is SGHRS, CDR2 YFSETQ. The CDR3 loop spans 16 amino acids. The CDR3: CASSLAPGDRGTEAFF. CDR3 in DNA: TGCGCCAGCAGCTTGGCCCCAGGGGACAGGGGTACTGAAGCTTTCTTT. Based on the CDR3 plus reference TRBV5-1 and TRBJ1-1, the full variable domain is KAGVTQTPRYLIKTRGQQVTLSCSPISGHRSVSWYQQTPGQGLQFLFEYFSETQRNKGNFPGRFSGRQFSNSRSEMNVSTLELGDSALYLCASSLAPGDRGTEAFFGQGTRLTVV.

The V and J genes are TRBV18 and TRBJ1-2; D is unclear. The V gene lost 2 bases and the J gene lost 1 base, with 11 bases spanning the gap. The CDR3 is 15 residues long. The germline V gene encodes CDR1 KGHSH and CDR2 LQKENI. The CDR3 here is CASSPDWTVNYGYTF. In nucleotides, the CDR3 is TGTGCCAGCTCACCAGATTGGACCGTTAACTATGGCTACACCTTC.

The rearrangement links TRBV11-2 to TRBJ2-3; the D gene is possibly TRBD1 (5 bases). CDR3 size: 14 residues. Trimming took off 1 base at V and 7 bases at J, with 12 bases between the two ends. Germline V gene data show CDR1 as SGHAT and CDR2 as FQNNGV. CDR3 coding DNA: TGTGCCAGCAGCTTAGTATCCAGGGCGCATACGCAGTATTTT. Protein sequence: CASSLVSRAHTQYF.

The CDR3 DNA sequence: TGTGCCAGCAGTTTATGGGGGACCACCGGGAACGAGCAGTACTTC. Protein sequence: CASSLWGTTGNEQYF. The V gene is TRBV28, the J gene TRBJ2-7; D is tentatively TRBD1 or TRBD2 (5 bases each). Trimming removed 0 bases from V and 5 bases from J, with 14 bases in between. Germline CDR1 is MDHEN and CDR2 is SYDVKM. The CDR3 totals 15 residues.

The gene calls are TRBV5-1 and TRBJ2-2; possible D gene TRBD2, 5 bases. The CDR3 spans 16 residues. V lost 6 bases and J 1 base, leaving 16 bases between the germline ends. CDR1 SGHRS and CDR2 YFSETQ come from the germline V gene. CDR3 region: CASTPRLAENTGELFF. In DNA, the CDR3 is TGCGCCAGCACCCCTAGGCTAGCCGAGAACACCGGGGAGCTGTTTTTT.

The chain joins TRBV2 to TRBJ2-6; possibly TRBD2 for D (5 bases). Looked up from germline, CDR1 is SNHLY and CDR2 is FYNNEI. The V and J ends lost 7 bases and 0 bases respectively, with 13 bases between them. CDR3 size: 16 residues. The CDR3, as DNA: TGTGCCAGCAAGGGAGCCGGTCACTCTGGGGCCAACGTCCTGACTTTC. Translation gives CASKGAGHSGANVLTF.

The chain has TRBV5-1 and TRBJ2-5; D remains ambiguous. Between the trimmed V and J ends, which lost 4 bases and 5 bases, there was a span of 15 bases. CDR1 is SGHRS, CDR2 YFSETQ, per germline. The CDR3 is 14 amino acids. The CDR3, as DNA: TGCGCCAGCAGCCCCAGTCCCGGCCGGGAGACCCAGTACTTC. The encoded protein is CASSPSPGRETQYF.

V usage is TRBV27 and J usage is TRBJ1-6, with 7 positions matching TRBD1. Trimming removed 5 bases from V and 6 bases from J; junction bases left unmatched: 4. CDR1 MNHEY and CDR2 SMNVEV come from the germline V gene (reference sequence). There are 14 residues in the CDR3. The CDR3 here is CASSDRDGNSPLHF. The DNA for the CDR3 is TGTGCCAGCAGTGACAGGGATGGTAATTCACCCCTCCACTTT.

This chain links TRBV30 with TRBJ2-1; 10 nucleotides line up with TRBD1. The germline V gene has CDR1 GTSNPN and CDR2 SVGIG (reference sequence). This CDR3 has 13 amino acids. Germline trimming cut 3 bases from V and 4 bases from J; bases unmatched to any gene: 0. This CDR3 is CAWRGQGYNEQFF. CDR3 coding DNA: TGTGCCTGGAGGGGACAGGGGTACAATGAGCAGTTCTTC.

The chain links TRBV28 to TRBJ2-1, with a tentative D call TRBD1 (6 bases). The CDR3 sequence is 14 residues long. The V gene lost 7 bases and the J gene lost 2 bases, with 12 bases spanning the gap. CDR1 and CDR2 (germline): MDHEN, SYDVKM. This CDR3 reads CASIGGPPYNEQFF. DNA of the CDR3: TGTGCCAGCATAGGGGGACCCCCCTACAATGAGCAGTTCTTC.

This chain links TRBV6-5 with TRBJ1-1; 10 bases fit TRBD1. This CDR3 contains 14 residues. V was clipped by 6 bases and J by 5 bases; unmatched bases: 6. Germline CDR1 and CDR2: MNHEY and SVGAGI. The DNA for the CDR3 is TGTGCCAGCAGCTGGCGACAGGGGGCAACTGAAGCTTTCTTT. Amino acids: CASSWRQGATEAFF.

The V and J genes are TRBV6-6 and TRBJ1-2, with TRBD1 as a possible D gene (6 bases). The CDR3 totals 13 residues. CDR1 and CDR2 from the germline V gene are MNHNY and SVGAGI (reference sequence). V gave up 7 bases and J gave up 7 bases, with 16 bases separating them. CDR3 DNA sequence: TGTGCCAGCACCCGCCCGGGGGGCACTGGCTACACCTTC. Its protein product is CASTRPGGTGYTF.

V usage is TRBV18 and J usage is TRBJ1-5; 8 bases are shared with TRBD1. Germline assignment: CDR1 KGHSH and CDR2 LQKENI. Germline trimming cut 2 bases from V and 8 bases from J; bases unmatched to any gene: 5. The CDR3 loop spans 14 amino acids. The DNA of the CDR3 is TGTGCCAGCTCACCAGGGACAGGCGCAGAGCCCCAGCATTTT. Translation gives CASSPGTGAEPQHF. Combining the CDR3 with reference TRBV18 and TRBJ1-5 gives the whole variable domain NAGVMQNPRHLVRRRGQEARLRCSPMKGHSHVYWYRQLPEEGLKFMVYLQKENIIDESGMPKERFSAEFPKEGPSILRIQQVVRGDSAAYFCASSPGTGAEPQHFGDGTRLSIL.

This sequence joins TRBV6-5 and TRBJ2-3; weak D call: TRBD1 (6 bases). The CDR3 has 14 amino acids. Germline V CDR1 and CDR2: MNHEY, SVGAGI. V was pared by 8 bases and J by 1 base, with 13 bases between. The CDR3 nucleotides read TGTGCCAGCTCCCGCCAGGGGCGCACAGATACGCAGTATTTT. Protein: CASSRQGRTDTQYF.

This chain uses TRBV6-4 with TRBJ2-2; 7 bases fit TRBD1. V lost 9 bases to trimming and J lost 5 bases; unmatched junction nucleotides: 9. Germline V CDR1 and CDR2: MRHNA, SNTAGT. The CDR3 loop spans 14 amino acids. The CDR3 spells CASKGQADTGELFF. The CDR3 DNA is TGTGCCAGTAAAGGACAGGCTGATACCGGGGAGCTGTTTTTT.

This rearrangement joins TRBV6-6 to TRBJ1-1; D is uncertain. Per the germline V gene, CDR1 is MNHNY and CDR2 is SVGAGI (reference sequence). V was trimmed by 2 bases and J by 2 bases, leaving 9 bases between them. This CDR3 is 14 amino acids long. The CDR3 DNA is TGTGCCAGCAGTTACCAGGAAGGTAACACTGAAGCTTTCTTT. Protein product: CASSYQEGNTEAFF.

The chain links TRBV27 to TRBJ1-4, with 8 bases matching TRBD1. V trimming: 5 bases; J trimming: 7 bases; junction bases outside the gene matches: 3. The germline CDR1 and CDR2 sequences are MNHEY and SMNVEV (reference sequence). The CDR3 is 13 amino acids. Here the CDR3 DNA reads TGTGCCAGCAGTCCGGGGACAGGTGAAAAACTGTTTTTT. Protein sequence: CASSPGTGEKLFF.

This rearrangement joins TRBV29-1 to TRBJ2-3; D unresolved. This CDR3 has 11 residues. The germline V and J ends were trimmed by 3 bases and 6 bases, with 7 bases remaining between them. The germline gives CDR1 SQVTM, CDR2 ANQGSEA. This chain's CDR3 is CSVDPPDTQYF. The CDR3 nucleotides are TGCAGCGTTGACCCACCCGATACGCAGTATTTT.

The V call is TRBV2, the J call TRBJ2-1; 10 bases line up with TRBD2. Germline V CDR1 and CDR2: SNHLY, FYNNEI. The V segment lost 7 bases and the J segment 8 bases; nucleotides outside the gene matches: 8. The CDR3 loop spans 14 amino acids. The CDR3 DNA sequence: TGTGCCAGCATGGGGCGGCTAGCGGGAGATGAGCAGTTCTTC. This translates into CASMGRLAGDEQFF.

The chain has TRBV2 and TRBJ2-7; 7 nucleotides align to TRBD2. V trimming: 6 bases; J trimming: 6 bases; junction bases outside the gene matches: 11. The CDR3 contains 14 residues. Germline values: CDR1 SNHLY, CDR2 FYNNEI. The CDR3 is CASSLLAEAGEQYF. CDR3 sequence (DNA): TGTGCCAGCAGCCTTCTAGCGGAGGCGGGCGAGCAGTACTTC.

J is TRBJ2-2 and V is TRBV28; 10 bases fit TRBD2. Losses at the gene ends were 4 bases for V and 4 bases for J; bases not matched to a gene: 6. CDR3 length: 16 amino acids. Germline V lookup: CDR1 MDHEN, CDR2 SYDVKM. The CDR3: CASSSEREGVTGELFF. In DNA form, the CDR3 reads TGTGCCAGCAGTTCAGAGCGGGAGGGGGTCACCGGGGAGCTGTTTTTT. The whole variable domain, filled in from reference TRBV28 and TRBJ2-2, reads DVKVTQSSRYLVKRTGEKVFLECVQDMDHENMFWYRQDPGLGLRLIYFSYDVKMKEKGDIPEGYSVSREKKERFSLILESASTNQTSMYLCASSSEREGVTGELFFGEGSRLTVL.

The sample holds a few counts of this clone. The chain couples TRBV28 to TRBJ1-3; TRBD1 is a possible D gene (5 bases). V lost 2 bases to trimming and J lost 0 bases, with 8 bases between them. The CDR3 sequence is 15 residues long. CDR1 is MDHEN and CDR2 is SYDVKM in the germline V gene. The CDR3 nucleotides read TGTGCCAGCAGTTTAAGGGGTAGCTCTGGAAACACCATATATTTT. This encodes CASSLRGSSGNTIYF.

The genes are TRBV19 and TRBJ2-3; D remains unclear. V lost 3 bases, J lost 2 bases, and 9 bases lay in between. The CDR3 is 14 residues long. Germline-derived CDR1 and CDR2 are LNHDA and SQIVND (reference sequence). The CDR3 nucleotides are TGTGCCAGTAGTATCGAGATTTTCACAGATACGCAGTATTTT. The encoded protein is CASSIEIFTDTQYF.

The rearrangement uses TRBV18 and TRBJ2-2; 9 positions agree with TRBD1. The CDR3 is made up of 18 amino acids. Unmatched junction bases numbered 11, after V lost 4 bases and J lost 2 bases. CDR1 and CDR2 (germline): KGHSH, LQKENI. CDR3 protein: CASSLLTGTGSNTGELFF. CDR3 bases: TGTGCCAGCTCACTGTTGACCGGGACAGGGTCCAACACCGGGGAGCTGTTTTTT.

This sequence joins TRBV28 and TRBJ2-1; no firm D call. V shed 4 bases and J shed 8 bases, with 12 bases lying between them. The CDR3 loop spans 13 amino acids. Germline V gives CDR1 MDHEN, CDR2 SYDVKM. The DNA for the CDR3 is TGTGCCAGCAGTTCCCACAGTGAAGATGAGCAGTTCTTC. Translating gives CASSSHSEDEQFF.

For this clone: This sample includes further DNA sequences coding for the same CDR3. V and J are TRBV6-5 and TRBJ1-2, with a possible D match to TRBD1 (5 bases). This CDR3 has 11 residues. The germline V gene has CDR1 MNHEY and CDR2 SVGAGI. The ends were cut back, 5 bases at V and 5 bases at J, with 6 bases in the middle. Written as DNA, the CDR3 is TGTGCCAGCAGTGCAGGGTATGGCTACACCTTC. It is translated as CASSAGYGYTF.